This entry concerns a single T cell receptor beta chain. Here immunoSEQ multiplex PCR was the method, and the copy in TCRdb shows in-frame clones only, minus some. The table includes about 98,000 clones, about 95% detected once. This sample stems from a study of cytomegalovirus exposure and HLA in healthy donors. J was trimmed by 5 bases and V by 0 bases; bases with no gene match: 2. CDR1 MNHEY and CDR2 SMNVEV come from the germline V gene (reference sequence). This CDR3 has 14 residues. The clonotype originates from a young woman in good health and CMV-seronegative. The chain links TRBV27 to TRBJ1-2; 8 bases fit TRBD1. Input material: PBMCs. The chain's CDR3 is CASSLSDRVYGYTF. The CDR3, as DNA: TGTGCCAGCAGTTTATCGGACAGGGTTTATGGCTACACCTTC.